This TCR beta chain was identified during a study of blood T cell repertoires in COVID-19. The overall study: COVID-19 samples, acute and convalescent, were from the United States, Italy and Spain. T cells, B-cell-depleted T cells, or PBMCs supplied cDNA or gDNA.

Germline CDR1 is MDHEN and CDR2 is SYDVKM. This CDR3 has 12 amino acids. V lost 6 bases and J lost 14; bases outside the gene matches: 10. As originally analysed: Researchers report that nucleated cell counts were estimated from reference gene primer amplification. Sequencing used immunoSEQ multiplex PCR; TCRdb keeps in-frame clones, though not all of them. V and J calls and clone size come straight from that table; D and trimming were deduced from the DNA. The sample records 110,000 or so clones, roughly 80% being singletons. The receptor's source is a man between 50 and 59 years old with acute or convalescent COVID-19. The rearrangement uses TRBV28 and TRBJ2-3, with 8 bases identical to TRBD1. Input material: peripheral blood. The DNA of the CDR3 is TGTGCCAGCAGCCCGGACAGGGTTTATTGGTATTTT. This sequence encodes CASSPDRVYWYF.